This T cell receptor beta chain is from a study of human thymus T cells. Findings and caveats of the study: Related reports documented highly overlapping thymic repertoires among unrelated individuals.

Here immunoSEQ multiplex PCR was the method, and the copy in TCRdb shows in-frame clones only, minus some. The data hold roughly 130,000 clones, with approximately 96% observed a single time. The source of the thymus tissue was resections taken during corrective heart surgery. About this clone: As yet, its antigen is unknown.

The CDR3 sequence is 17 residues long. Germline CDR1 LGHNA, CDR2 YSLEER. The ends lost 0 bases at V and 5 bases at J; junction bases unmatched: 5. Sequenced: thymus tissue. V is TRBV4-3 and J is TRBJ2-3; 13 bases align to TRBD2. This TCR came from a boy under two years old with a congenital heart defect but otherwise immunologically healthy. The CDR3 loop reads CASSQDARLAGGDTQYF. In DNA form, the CDR3 reads TGCGCCAGCAGCCAAGATGCCCGACTAGCGGGGGGAGATACGCAGTATTTT.